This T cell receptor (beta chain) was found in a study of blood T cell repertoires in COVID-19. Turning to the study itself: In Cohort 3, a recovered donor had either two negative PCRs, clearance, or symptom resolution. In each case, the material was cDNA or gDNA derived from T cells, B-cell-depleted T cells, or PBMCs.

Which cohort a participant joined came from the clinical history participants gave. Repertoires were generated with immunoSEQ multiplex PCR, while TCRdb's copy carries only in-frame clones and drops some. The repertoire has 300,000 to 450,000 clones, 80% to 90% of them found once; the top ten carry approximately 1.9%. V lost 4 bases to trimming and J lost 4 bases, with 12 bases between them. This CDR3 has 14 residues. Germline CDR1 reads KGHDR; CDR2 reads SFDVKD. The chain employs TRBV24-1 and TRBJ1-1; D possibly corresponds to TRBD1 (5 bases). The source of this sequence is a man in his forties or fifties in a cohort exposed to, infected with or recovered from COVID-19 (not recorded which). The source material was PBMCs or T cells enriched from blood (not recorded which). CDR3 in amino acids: CATSEGGVGTEAFF. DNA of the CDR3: TGTGCCACCAGTGAGGGGGGGGTGGGCACTGAAGCTTTCTTT.